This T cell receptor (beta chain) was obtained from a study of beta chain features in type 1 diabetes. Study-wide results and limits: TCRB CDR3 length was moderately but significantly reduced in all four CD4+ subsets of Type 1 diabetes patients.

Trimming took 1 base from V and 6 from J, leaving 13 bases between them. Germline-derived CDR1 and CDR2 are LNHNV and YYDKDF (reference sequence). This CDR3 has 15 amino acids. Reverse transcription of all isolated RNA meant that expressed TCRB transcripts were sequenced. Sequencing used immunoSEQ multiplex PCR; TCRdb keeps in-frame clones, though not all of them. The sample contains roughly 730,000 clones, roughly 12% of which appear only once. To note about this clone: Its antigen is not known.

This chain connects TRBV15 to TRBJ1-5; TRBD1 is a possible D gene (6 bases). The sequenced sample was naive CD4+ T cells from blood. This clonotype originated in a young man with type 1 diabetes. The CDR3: CATSRVWGAFQPQHF. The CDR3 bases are TGTGCCACCAGCAGAGTGTGGGGGGCGTTTCAGCCCCAGCATTTT.